This TCR beta chain comes out of a study of CD8+CD57+ T cells in acquired aplastic anemia. Study information: DNA per sorted CD4+ or CD8+ sample ranged about 0.19 to 30 ug, averaging roughly 3.2 ug.

Before being chosen for sequencing, patients had shown CD8+CD57+ cell expansion by flow cytometry. TCR beta VDJ and CDR3 were profiled, and genomic DNA was the template. TCRdb itself ran the reads through MiXCR, one entry per CDR3 protein. Here the sample spans 75,000 to 80,000 distinct CDR3 sequences, less than 85% being singletons. The CDR3 spans 16 residues. With V trimmed by 2 bases and J by 5 bases, 9 bases remained unmatched. Per the germline V gene, CDR1 is LGHNA and CDR2 is YNFKEQ. This sequence was found in a human donor with aplastic anemia. Source material: sorted CD4+, CD8+, or CD8+CD57+ T cells (not recorded which) from PBMCs. This chain uses TRBV4-2 with TRBJ2-7, with TRBD2 identical over 10 bases. CDR3 in amino acids: CASSQPPLAGGNEQYF. In DNA, the CDR3 is TGTGCCAGCAGCCAACCTCCGTTAGCGGGGGGAAACGAGCAGTACTTC.